The clone carrying this T cell receptor beta chain came up a few times. Its specificity is not known. These data belong to a study of CD8 T cells in ankylosing spondylitis. TCRdb redid the calling of the 5' RACE reads with MiXCR, one entry per CDR3 protein. The table includes a few hundred thousand distinct CDR3 sequences, 18% detected once. CDR3 length equals 15 residues. Trimming removed 3 bases from V and 3 bases from J, with 15 bases in between. Germline V gene lookup returns CDR1 MGHRA and CDR2 YSYEKL. General study points: Matched ankylosing spondylitis synovial fluid reportedly showed significant enrichment of disease-linked clones.

Input material: blood, either unsorted or a sorted T cell fraction (not recorded which). The chain has TRBV4-1 and TRBJ2-7, with D perhaps given as TRBD1 or TRBD2 (5 bases each). The TCR was taken from a male donor with ankylosing spondylitis or in good health (not recorded which). CDR3 DNA sequence: TGCGCCAGCAGCCAGGGGCCGGGGAGTCGCTACGAGCAGTACTTC. It is translated as CASSQGPGSRYEQYF.